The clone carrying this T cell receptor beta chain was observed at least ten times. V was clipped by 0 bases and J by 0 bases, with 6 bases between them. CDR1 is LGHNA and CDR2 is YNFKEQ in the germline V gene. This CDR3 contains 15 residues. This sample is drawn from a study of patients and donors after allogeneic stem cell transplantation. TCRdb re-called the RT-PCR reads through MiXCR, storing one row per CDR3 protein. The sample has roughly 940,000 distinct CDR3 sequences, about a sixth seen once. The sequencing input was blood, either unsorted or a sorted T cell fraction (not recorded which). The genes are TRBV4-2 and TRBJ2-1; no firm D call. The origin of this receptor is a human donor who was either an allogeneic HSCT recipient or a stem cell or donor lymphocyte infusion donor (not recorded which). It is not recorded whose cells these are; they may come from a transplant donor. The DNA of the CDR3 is TGTGCCAGCAGCCAAGATTTGAGCTCCTACAATGAGCAGTTCTTC. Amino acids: CASSQDLSSYNEQFF.